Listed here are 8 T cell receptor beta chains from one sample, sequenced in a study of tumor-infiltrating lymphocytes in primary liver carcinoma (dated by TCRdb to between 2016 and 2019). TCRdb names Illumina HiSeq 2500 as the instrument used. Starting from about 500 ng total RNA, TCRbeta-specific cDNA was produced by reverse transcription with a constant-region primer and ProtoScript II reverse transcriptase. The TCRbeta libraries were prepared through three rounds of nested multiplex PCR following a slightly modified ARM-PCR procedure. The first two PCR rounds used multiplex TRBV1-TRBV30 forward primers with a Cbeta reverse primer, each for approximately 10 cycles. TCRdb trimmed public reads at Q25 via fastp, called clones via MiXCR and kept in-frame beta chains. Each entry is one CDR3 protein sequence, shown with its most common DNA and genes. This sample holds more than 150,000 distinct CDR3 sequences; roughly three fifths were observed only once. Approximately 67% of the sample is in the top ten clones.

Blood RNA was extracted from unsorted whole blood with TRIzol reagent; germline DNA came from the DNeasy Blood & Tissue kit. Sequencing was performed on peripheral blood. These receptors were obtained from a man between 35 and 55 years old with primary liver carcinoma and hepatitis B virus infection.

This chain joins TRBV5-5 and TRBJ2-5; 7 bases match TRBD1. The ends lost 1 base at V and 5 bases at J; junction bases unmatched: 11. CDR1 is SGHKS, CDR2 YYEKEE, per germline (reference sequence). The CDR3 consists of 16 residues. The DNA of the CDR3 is TGTGCCAGCAGCTTGAGTTGGGTAGGGGGCAGGGAGACCCAGTACTTC. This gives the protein CASSLSWVGGRETQYF.

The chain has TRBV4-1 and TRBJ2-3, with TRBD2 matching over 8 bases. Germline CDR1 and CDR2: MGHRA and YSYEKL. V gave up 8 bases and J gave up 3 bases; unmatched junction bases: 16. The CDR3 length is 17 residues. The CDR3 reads CASGPLGRGGLTDTQYF. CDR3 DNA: TGCGCCAGCGGCCCTCTCGGGAGGGGAGGCTTGACAGATACGCAGTATTTT.

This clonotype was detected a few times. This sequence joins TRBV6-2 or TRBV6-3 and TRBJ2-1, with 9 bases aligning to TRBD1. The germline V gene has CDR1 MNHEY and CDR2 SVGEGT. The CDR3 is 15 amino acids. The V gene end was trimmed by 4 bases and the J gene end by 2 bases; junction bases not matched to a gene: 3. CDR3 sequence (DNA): TGTGCCAGCAGTTCCGGGACAGGGACCTACAATGAGCAGTTCTTC. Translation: CASSSGTGTYNEQFF.

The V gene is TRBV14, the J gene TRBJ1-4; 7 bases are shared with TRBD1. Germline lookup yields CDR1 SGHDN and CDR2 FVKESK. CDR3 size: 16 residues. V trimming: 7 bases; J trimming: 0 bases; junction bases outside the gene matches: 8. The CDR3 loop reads CASTRSRGSTNEKLFF. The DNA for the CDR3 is TGTGCCAGCACCCGCAGCAGGGGGTCAACTAATGAAAAACTGTTTTTT.

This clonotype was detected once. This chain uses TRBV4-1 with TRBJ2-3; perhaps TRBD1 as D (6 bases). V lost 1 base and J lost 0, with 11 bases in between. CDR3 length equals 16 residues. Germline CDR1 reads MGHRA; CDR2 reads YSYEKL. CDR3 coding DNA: TGCGCCAGCAGCCAAGTGACAGGTTCTAGCACAGATACGCAGTATTTT. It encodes CASSQVTGSSTDTQYF.

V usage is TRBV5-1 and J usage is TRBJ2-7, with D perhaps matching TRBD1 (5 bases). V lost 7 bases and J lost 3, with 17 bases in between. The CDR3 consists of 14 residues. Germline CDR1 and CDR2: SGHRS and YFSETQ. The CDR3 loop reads CASGLRQQNYEQYF. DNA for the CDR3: TGCGCCAGCGGCCTTAGACAGCAGAACTACGAGCAGTACTTC.

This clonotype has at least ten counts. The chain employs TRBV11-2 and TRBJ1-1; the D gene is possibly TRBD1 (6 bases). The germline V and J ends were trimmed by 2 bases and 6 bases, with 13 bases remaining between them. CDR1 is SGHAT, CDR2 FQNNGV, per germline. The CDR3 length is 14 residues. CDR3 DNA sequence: TGTGCCAGCAGCTTACTAGGGGGGGGAGCTGAAGCTTTCTTT. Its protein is CASSLLGGGAEAFF.

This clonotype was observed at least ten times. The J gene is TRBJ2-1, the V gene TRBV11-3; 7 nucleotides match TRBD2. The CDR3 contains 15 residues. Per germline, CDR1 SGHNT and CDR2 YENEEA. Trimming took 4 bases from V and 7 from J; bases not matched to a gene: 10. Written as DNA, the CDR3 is TGTGCCAGCAGCTCCCGGCGGGAGACGGAGAATGAGCAGTTCTTC. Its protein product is CASSSRRETENEQFF.